The next 26 T cell receptor beta chains were all read from a single sample in a study of T-cell reconstitution after alpha-beta-depleted transplantation in children. Molecular barcoding with unique molecular identifiers was used for the TCRbeta library. TCRdb reanalysed the PCR reads using MiXCR and keeps one entry per CDR3 protein. This repertoire shows 400,000 to 500,000 distinct CDR3 sequences, roughly a tenth found once; its top ten account for roughly 6%. The sequencing used PBMCs from the stem cell graft donor, collected from the stem cell graft. Every receptor here comes from a human donor who donated a stem cell graft to a child with acute myeloid leukemia.

This clonotype appeared many times. The chain couples TRBV20-1 to TRBJ2-6; D uncertain. The CDR3 has 13 amino acids. Between the trimmed V and J ends, which lost 6 bases and 1 base, there was a span of 7 bases. Germline lookup yields CDR1 DFQATT and CDR2 SNEGSKA (reference sequence). The CDR3 nucleotides read TGCAGTGCCCCCGTGTCTGGGGCCAACGTCCTGACTTTC. Amino acids: CSAPVSGANVLTF.

V gene TRBV12-5 combines with J gene TRBJ2-1, with D uncertain. V was shortened by 2 bases and J by 8 bases, with 4 bases between the two germline ends. Germline V gene sequence: CDR1 LGHNT, CDR2 FRNRAP. The CDR3 runs to 11 residues. The CDR3 DNA is TGTGCTAGTGGTTTGAGGGATGAGCAGTTCTTC. Residues: CASGLRDEQFF.

V and J are TRBV20-1 and TRBJ1-1; D unclear. Trimming shortened V by 7 bases and J by 6 bases, and 24 bases separated the two germline ends. The CDR3 length is 15 residues. Germline CDR1 DFQATT, CDR2 SNEGSKA (reference sequence). The CDR3 loop is CSVHERVKSKSEAFF. In DNA, the CDR3 is TGCAGTGTTCACGAGAGGGTAAAGTCAAAATCTGAAGCTTTCTTT.

This chain joins TRBV20-1 and TRBJ2-7, with D hard to call. Germline CDR1 and CDR2: DFQATT and SNEGSKA (reference sequence). The CDR3 consists of 13 residues. V was clipped by 6 bases and J by 0 bases, with 12 bases between them. CDR3 sequence reads: CSAKDSSSYEQYV. The CDR3 DNA reads as TGCAGTGCCAAAGATTCGAGCTCCTACGAGCAGTACGTC.

The chain recombines TRBV19 with TRBJ2-7; 8 bases fit TRBD1. The CDR3 has 15 amino acids. With 1 base clipped from V and 0 bases from J, the junction kept 2 bases outside the gene matches. Per the germline V gene, CDR1 is LNHDA and CDR2 is SQIVND (reference sequence). CDR3 DNA: TGTGCCAGTAGTATAGGGCAGGGGGCCTCCTACGAGCAGTACTTC. This translates into CASSIGQGASYEQYF.

The CDR3 reads CSVEDSSGGADTQYF. The CDR3, as DNA: TGCAGCGTTGAAGATTCTAGCGGGGGGGCAGATACGCAGTATTTT. The genes are TRBV29-1 and TRBJ2-3; 12 positions agree with TRBD2. This CDR3 has 15 residues. Trimming removed 0 bases from V and 4 bases from J; junction bases left unmatched: 2. Germline loops: CDR1 SQVTM, CDR2 ANQGSEA.

The chain links TRBV18 to TRBJ2-1; 8 bases line up with TRBD1. The CDR3 runs to 15 residues. Trimming cost V 3 bases and J 7 bases; bases outside gene matches: 8. The germline CDR1 and CDR2 sequences are KGHSH and LQKENI. The CDR3 region has the DNA TGTGCCAGCTCACCCCTCGGACAGGGCAGGAATGAGCAGTTCTTC. Translated: CASSPLGQGRNEQFF.

This clonotype was counted many times. Here the CDR3 DNA reads TGTGCCAGCAGCTTAATGCGACGGGAGGGGGGCGAGCAGTACTTC. Protein sequence: CASSLMRREGGEQYF. This rearrangement joins TRBV7-2 to TRBJ2-7; 8 nucleotides match TRBD2. The CDR3 length is 15 residues. The V gene's germline CDR1 is SGHTA and CDR2 FQGNSA. V was clipped by 2 bases and J by 6 bases; unmatched bases: 9.

The chain has TRBV4-3 and TRBJ2-1; the D gene is possibly TRBD2 (5 bases). This CDR3 spans 15 amino acids. V lost 3 bases to trimming and J lost 8 bases, with 17 bases between them. The germline V gene has CDR1 LGHNA and CDR2 YSLEER. CDR3 amino acids: CASSQGVAPNDEQFF. Written as DNA, the CDR3 is TGCGCCAGCAGCCAGGGAGTAGCGCCCAACGATGAGCAGTTCTTC.

This clonotype showed up many times. This chain links TRBV20-1 with TRBJ2-7; the match to TRBD1 covers 9 bases. The CDR3 extends over 14 amino acids. The germline CDR1 and CDR2 sequences are DFQATT and SNEGSKA (reference sequence). The ends lost 6 bases at V and 4 bases at J; junction bases unmatched: 10. The CDR3 nucleotides read TGCAGTGCGCATAGGACAGGGGACGGTTACGAGCAGTACTTC. Its protein is CSAHRTGDGYEQYF.

The rearrangement links TRBV3-1 to TRBJ2-5; D is unclear. CDR1 is LGHDT and CDR2 is YNNKEL in the germline V gene (reference sequence). V lost 3 bases and J lost 5, with 4 bases in between. The length of the CDR3 is 11 residues. CDR3 sequence (DNA): TGTGCCAGCAGCCATTGGGAGACCCAGTACTTC. This encodes CASSHWETQYF.

The sample holds a few counts of this clonotype. The chain is built from TRBV20-1 and TRBJ2-1; 8 bases agree with TRBD1. With 0 bases clipped from V and 2 bases from J, the junction kept 6 bases outside the gene matches. The germline CDR1 and CDR2 sequences are DFQATT and SNEGSKA (reference sequence). This CDR3 spans 16 amino acids. The CDR3 loop reads CSARDLQGATYNEQFF. The CDR3 bases are TGCAGTGCTAGAGATCTGCAGGGGGCGACCTACAATGAGCAGTTCTTC.

This clonotype was seen only a few times. This chain joins TRBV6-6 and TRBJ2-5; TRBD2 is a possible D gene (7 bases). V was trimmed by 6 bases and J by 5 bases, leaving 10 bases between them. This CDR3 has 12 residues. CDR1 and CDR2 from the germline V gene are MNHNY and SVGAGI (reference sequence). CDR3 sequence: CASRGGAETQYF. The DNA of the CDR3 is TGTGCCAGCAGGGGGGGGGCTGAGACCCAGTACTTC.

This clonotype was picked up a small number of times. This rearrangement joins TRBV20-1 to TRBJ2-3, with 7 bases that match TRBD2. After removal of 2 bases from V and 2 bases from J, the junction contained 7 bases not matched to a gene. From germline, CDR1 is DFQATT and CDR2 SNEGSKA (reference sequence). The CDR3 spans 15 residues. The CDR3 nucleotides read TGCAGTGCTAGACAGGCTAGCGGATCCACAGATACGCAGTATTTT. This translates into CSARQASGSTDTQYF.

This clonotype has a count of ten or more. This rearrangement joins TRBV11-2 to TRBJ2-7; 7 bases line up with TRBD2. V was pared by 2 bases and J by 3 bases, with 7 bases of the junction left unmatched. Per the germline V gene, CDR1 is SGHAT and CDR2 is FQNNGV. The CDR3 is made up of 15 amino acids. The CDR3 DNA reads TGTGCCAGCAGCTTAAGACCTAGCGGAGTCTACGAGCAGTACTTC. This gives the protein CASSLRPSGVYEQYF.

This clonotype was seen a handful of times. This chain connects TRBV15 to TRBJ1-4; D possibly corresponds to TRBD1 (5 bases). The CDR3 consists of 16 residues. CDR1 and CDR2 (germline): LNHNV, YYDKDF (reference sequence). V was clipped by 0 bases and J by 1 base, with 9 bases between them. The CDR3 nucleotides are TGTGCCACCAGCAGAGAACCGAGGGGAACTAATGAAAAACTGTTTTTT. This encodes CATSREPRGTNEKLFF.

This clonotype was counted only a few times. The CDR3 nucleotides read TGCGCCAGCAGAAATGGGGAGGACCCAGATACGCAGTATTTT. Its protein is CASRNGEDPDTQYF. J is TRBJ2-3 and V is TRBV5-1, with D possibly TRBD2 on 6 matching bases. The V end lost 5 bases, the J end lost 4 bases, and 14 bases lay between the germline ends. This CDR3 has 14 residues. Per the germline V gene, CDR1 is SGHRS and CDR2 is YFSETQ.

This clonotype has a count of ten or more. The chain links TRBV29-1 to TRBJ2-5, with TRBD2 identical over 9 bases. In germline, CDR1 is SQVTM, CDR2 ANQGSEA. This CDR3 is 15 amino acids long. V dropped 8 bases and J dropped 4; count of bases not matched to a gene: 14. Written as DNA, the CDR3 is TGCAGCCCCCGAGGAGGTAGCGGGAGACGAGAGACCCAGTACTTC. Translated: CSPRGGSGRRETQYF.

This chain joins TRBV5-1 and TRBJ2-5; perhaps TRBD1 as D (5 bases). V gave up 4 bases and J gave up 2 bases, with 15 bases separating them. CDR1 is SGHRS, CDR2 YFSETQ, per germline. The CDR3 sequence is 15 residues long. The CDR3 coding sequence is TGCGCCAGCAGCCACCTACCCGGACAACAAGAGACCCAGTACTTC. Its translation: CASSHLPGQQETQYF.

The chain joins TRBV7-8 to TRBJ2-2, with D possibly matching TRBD1 (6 bases). CDR1 SGHVS and CDR2 FQNEAQ come from the germline V gene. Deletions cut 5 bases from V and 4 bases from J, with 17 bases between. The CDR3 sequence is 16 residues long. The CDR3 DNA is TGTGCCAGCAGCCTGGGGGCACGGCTTTCCACCGGGGAGCTGTTTTTT. Translated: CASSLGARLSTGELFF.

This chain links TRBV29-1 with TRBJ2-1; 8 bases align to TRBD2. Germline V CDR1 and CDR2: SQVTM, ANQGSEA. Germline trimming cut 7 bases from V and 6 bases from J; bases unmatched to any gene: 14. The CDR3 is 15 amino acids. The CDR3 here is CSAEGGGRVGNEQFF. The DNA of the CDR3 is TGCAGCGCCGAGGGCGGGGGGAGGGTAGGCAATGAGCAGTTCTTC.

The chain joins TRBV30 to TRBJ2-4, with a tentative D call TRBD1 (6 bases). Per germline, CDR1 GTSNPN and CDR2 SVGIG (reference sequence). The V end was cut by 5 bases, the J end by 0 bases, with 11 bases between. CDR3 length: 14 amino acids. CDR3 residues: CAWQGTLAKNIQYF. In DNA, the CDR3 is TGTGCCTGGCAGGGGACCTTAGCCAAAAACATTCAGTACTTC.

This clonotype occurred a few times. The rearrangement joins TRBV6-1 to TRBJ1-1; D remains ambiguous. CDR1 and CDR2 (germline): MNHNS, SASEGT. V was cut by 1 base and J by 8 bases, with 11 bases left in between. This CDR3 region has 13 residues. CDR3: CASSEGNIREAFF. The CDR3 region has the DNA TGTGCCAGCAGTGAAGGGAACATAAGAGAAGCTTTCTTT.

This chain uses TRBV11-2 with TRBJ1-1; perhaps TRBD1 as D (5 bases). Germline loops: CDR1 SGHAT, CDR2 FQNNGV. V was clipped by 2 bases and J by 5 bases, with 15 bases between them. This CDR3 is 15 amino acids long. This CDR3 is CASSLFGGGDTEAFF. In DNA, the CDR3 is TGTGCCAGCAGCTTATTTGGGGGGGGGGATACTGAAGCTTTCTTT.

The J gene is TRBJ1-1, the V gene TRBV5-1; the D gene is possibly TRBD1 (6 bases). The CDR3 spans 13 residues. CDR1 is SGHRS, CDR2 YFSETQ, per germline. The germline V and J ends were trimmed by 4 bases and 6 bases, with 13 bases remaining between them. In DNA, the CDR3 is TGCGCCAGCAGCCCATTCCAGGGGTCTGAAGCTTTCTTT. This codes for CASSPFQGSEAFF.

This clonotype was seen a few times. J is TRBJ2-1 and V is TRBV7-2, with 8 bases lining up with TRBD2. This CDR3 is built from 17 residues. V was clipped by 2 bases and J by 0 bases; unmatched bases: 6. Germline V CDR1 and CDR2: SGHTA, FQGNSA. DNA of the CDR3: TGTGCCAGCAGCTTAACCGGGGGGGGGATCTCCTACAATGAGCAGTTCTTC. Residues: CASSLTGGGISYNEQFF. Together with reference TRBV7-2 and TRBJ2-1, the CDR3 gives the full variable domain: GAGVSQSPSNKVTEKGKDVELRCDPISGHTALYWYRQSLGQGLEFLIYFQGNSAPDKSGLPSDRFSAERTGGSVSTLTIQRTQQEDSAVYLCASSLTGGGISYNEQFFGPGTRLTVL.